The 26 T cell receptor beta chains in this list originate from one sample, sequenced in a study of cytomegalovirus exposure and HLA in healthy donors. The PCR used 60 Vbeta and 13 Jbeta primers. The data were produced by immunoSEQ multiplex PCR, yet TCRdb's version contains in-frame clones alone and is incomplete. This sample has approximately 50,000 clones, with around 82% found just once. The sample taken for sequencing was PBMCs. The receptor set was obtained from a young man in good health and CMV-seropositive.

This clone was found a few times. V and J are TRBV27 and TRBJ2-7, with 9 bases lining up with TRBD1. Germline loops: CDR1 MNHEY, CDR2 SMNVEV (reference sequence). CDR3 length: 16 residues. The V segment lost 2 bases and the J segment 4 bases; nucleotides outside the gene matches: 9. The CDR3 DNA sequence: TGTGCCAGCAGTTTACTTGCGGGGACAGGGAGGTACGAGCAGTACTTC. Encoded protein: CASSLLAGTGRYEQYF.

The genes are TRBV4-1 and TRBJ2-3; D is uncertain. The length of the CDR3 is 12 residues. CDR1 is MGHRA, CDR2 YSYEKL, per germline. Trimming stripped 3 bases from V and 9 bases from J, with 10 bases between. The CDR3 protein is CASSQPLATQYF. CDR3 bases: TGCGCCAGCAGCCAGCCTTTGGCCACGCAGTATTTT.

This sequence joins TRBV6-1 and TRBJ1-5; 7 bases match TRBD1. The V gene's germline CDR1 is MNHNS and CDR2 SASEGT. V trimming: 4 bases; J trimming: 0 bases; junction bases outside the gene matches: 6. This CDR3 comprises 16 residues. The CDR3 protein is CASSGRQGLSNQPQHF. CDR3 in DNA: TGTGCCAGCAGTGGACGACAGGGCCTTAGCAATCAGCCCCAGCATTTT.

The J gene is TRBJ2-7, the V gene TRBV6-6; TRBD1 matches 8 bases. This CDR3 is 16 amino acids long. After removal of 2 bases from V and 2 bases from J, the junction contained 8 bases not matched to a gene. Looked up from germline, CDR1 is MNHNY and CDR2 is SVGAGI (reference sequence). CDR3 sequence reads: CASSYATRGRPYEQYF. The CDR3 DNA follows: TGTGCCAGCAGTTACGCAACCAGGGGGCGCCCCTACGAGCAGTACTTC.

The chain is built from TRBV5-1 and TRBJ2-1; 8 bases line up with TRBD2. CDR1 SGHRS and CDR2 YFSETQ come from the germline V gene. Trimming at V came to 3 bases and at J to 2 bases, leaving 16 bases not matched to a gene. The CDR3 covers 19 residues. The CDR3 nucleotides read TGCGCCAGCAGCTCAACGAGCGGGGGCCGCCTTGGGGCCTACAATGAGCAGTTCTTC. Residues: CASSSTSGGRLGAYNEQFF.

The chain has TRBV28 and TRBJ1-1, with 8 bases that match TRBD1. CDR1 and CDR2 from the germline V gene are MDHEN and SYDVKM. CDR3 size: 15 residues. V lost 2 bases, J lost 4 bases, and 6 bases stayed unmatched. The CDR3 nucleotides read TGTGCCAGCAGTTTACAGGGGGCAGGAATCACTGAAGCTTTCTTT. This gives the protein CASSLQGAGITEAFF. The full variable domain, rest sourced from reference TRBV28 and TRBJ1-1, is DVKVTQSSRYLVKRTGEKVFLECVQDMDHENMFWYRQDPGLGLRLIYFSYDVKMKEKGDIPEGYSVSREKKERFSLILESASTNQTSMYLCASSLQGAGITEAFFGQGTRLTVV.

J is TRBJ2-7 and V is TRBV4-2; 10 nucleotides align to TRBD2. Germline CDR1 is LGHNA and CDR2 is YNFKEQ. Trimming took 4 bases from V and 4 from J; bases not matched to a gene: 7. The CDR3 covers 15 residues. The CDR3 sequence is CASSPPGAGGYEQYF. Here the CDR3 DNA reads TGTGCCAGCAGCCCCCCAGGAGCGGGGGGGTACGAGCAGTACTTC.

This clone was seen a single time. The chain uses TRBV5-1 and TRBJ1-1, with 7 bases identical to TRBD1. The CDR3 has 16 amino acids. Germline CDR1 and CDR2: SGHRS and YFSETQ. V trimming: 4 bases; J trimming: 0 bases; junction bases outside the gene matches: 9. The DNA of the CDR3 is TGCGCCAGCAGCGGCCGGGACAGCGCCCTGAACACTGAAGCTTTCTTT. Translated, it gives CASSGRDSALNTEAFF.

CDR3 loop: CASSSSAGVTSIEQYF. The CDR3 bases are TGTGCCAGCAGTTCCTCGGCAGGGGTCACCTCAATAGAGCAGTACTTC. The chain is built from TRBV27 and TRBJ2-7, with D perhaps TRBD1 (6 bases). The V gene's germline CDR1 is MNHEY and CDR2 SMNVEV (reference sequence). V gave up 4 bases and J gave up 7 bases, with 23 bases separating them. The CDR3 runs to 16 residues.

This chain connects TRBV4-1 to TRBJ2-7; 7 nucleotides align to TRBD1. The germline CDR1 and CDR2 sequences are MGHRA and YSYEKL. Trimming removed 1 base from V and 4 bases from J; junction bases left unmatched: 7. CDR3 length: 15 amino acids. CDR3 DNA sequence: TGCGCCAGCAGCCAAGGAAGTCAGGGGGAATACGAGCAGTACTTC. Protein sequence: CASSQGSQGEYEQYF.

This clone has a single count. The chain combines TRBV19 with TRBJ1-5; 7 bases map to TRBD1. The CDR3 extends over 15 amino acids. Germline trimming cut 5 bases from V and 4 bases from J; bases unmatched to any gene: 8. Germline CDR1 and CDR2: LNHDA and SQIVND (reference sequence). In nucleotides, the CDR3 is TGTGCCAGTAGTCTAGGGGACAGCGTGAATCAGCCCCAGCATTTT. Protein sequence: CASSLGDSVNQPQHF.

The chain combines TRBV2 with TRBJ1-5; weak D call: TRBD1 (5 bases). Germline CDR1 and CDR2: SNHLY and FYNNEI. CDR3 size: 14 residues. Trimming shortened V by 7 bases and J by 3 bases, and 13 bases separated the two germline ends. The CDR3 DNA sequence: TGTGCCAGCAACGAAAGGGGTCACAATCAGCCCCAGCATTTT. Amino acid sequence: CASNERGHNQPQHF. The entire variable domain, with the rest obtained from reference TRBV2 and TRBJ1-5, is as follows: EPEVTQTPSHQVTQMGQEVILRCVPISNHLYFYWYRQILGQKVEFLVSFYNNEISEKSEIFDDQFSVERPDGSNFTLKIRSTKLEDSAMYFCASNERGHNQPQHFGDGTRLSIL.

The rearrangement joins TRBV19 to TRBJ2-5, with D possibly matching TRBD1 (5 bases). V gave up 3 bases and J gave up 4 bases, with 15 bases separating them. Per the germline V gene, CDR1 is LNHDA and CDR2 is SQIVND (reference sequence). The CDR3 consists of 15 residues. CDR3 residues: CASSIGQGARETQYF. The CDR3 bases are TGTGCCAGTAGTATTGGGCAGGGTGCAAGAGAGACCCAGTACTTC.

In DNA form, the CDR3 reads TGTGCCAGCAGCTTAGACGAAGCGGGGGGGTGGATGTTGGAGACCCAGTACTTC. Protein sequence: CASSLDEAGGWMLETQYF. The genes are TRBV11-2 and TRBJ2-5; TRBD2 agrees at 10 bases. The CDR3 consists of 18 residues. Unmatched junction bases numbered 12, after V lost 0 bases and J lost 5 bases. Germline assignment: CDR1 SGHAT and CDR2 FQNNGV.

This rearrangement joins TRBV6-1 to TRBJ2-5; a weak D match, TRBD2 (5 bases). CDR1 is MNHNS, CDR2 SASEGT, per germline. The CDR3 loop spans 15 amino acids. The V gene lost 6 bases and the J gene lost 3 bases, with 17 bases spanning the gap. DNA for the CDR3: TGTGCCAGCAGGTTCGAAGTGGACTTAAAAGAGACCCAGTACTTC. Translated, it gives CASRFEVDLKETQYF.

V gene TRBV6-4 combines with J gene TRBJ1-5; 7 bases match TRBD1. V shed 6 bases, J shed 0 bases, and the junction held 14 bases outside the gene matches. Germline lookup yields CDR1 MRHNA and CDR2 SNTAGT. The CDR3 length is 18 residues. Here the CDR3 DNA reads TGTGCCAGCAGAACCAACCGGGACAGCCAATATAGCAATCAGCCCCAGCATTTT. It translates to CASRTNRDSQYSNQPQHF.

The chain employs TRBV29-1 and TRBJ1-1, with 10 bases lining up with TRBD1. The germline gives CDR1 SQVTM, CDR2 ANQGSEA. The CDR3 totals 14 residues. V lost 7 bases and J lost 4; bases outside the gene matches: 9. The CDR3 region has the DNA TGCAGCGGATTTTCCGGGACAGGGGTCACTGAAGCTTTCTTT. Its translation: CSGFSGTGVTEAFF.

The chain couples TRBV7-3 to TRBJ1-2, with D maybe TRBD1 (5 bases). The CDR3 is made up of 12 amino acids. The germline gives CDR1 SGHTA, CDR2 FQGTGA. V lost 0 bases and J lost 10, with 9 bases in between. In nucleotides, the CDR3 is TGTGCCAGCAGCTTAACGGGGCAGACCTACACCTTC. Its translation: CASSLTGQTYTF.

The CDR3 nucleotides are TGTGCCAGCAGCGGTTTTCACACTTTGGGACAGGGAAGTTTTTTGGACTACGAGCAGTACTTC. Amino acids: CASSGFHTLGQGSFLDYEQYF. This rearrangement joins TRBV7-8 to TRBJ2-7, with 9 bases lining up with TRBD1. The CDR3 sequence is 21 residues long. The J segment lost 3 bases and the V segment lost 5 bases, leaving 26 bases of the junction unmatched. Germline CDR1 SGHVS, CDR2 FQNEAQ.

The chain links TRBV5-1 to TRBJ1-2; perhaps TRBD1 as D (6 bases). The V end was cut by 4 bases, the J end by 7 bases, with 17 bases between. Germline CDR1 and CDR2: SGHRS and YFSETQ. The CDR3 consists of 14 residues. Written as DNA, the CDR3 is TGCGCCAGCAGCCCGAGGACAGTACGTTCTGGCTACACCTTC. Translation gives CASSPRTVRSGYTF.

The rearrangement joins TRBV5-4 to TRBJ1-1; the match to TRBD1 covers 7 bases. The CDR3 has 16 residues. The germline CDR1 and CDR2 sequences are SGHNT and YYREEE (reference sequence). The J segment lost 0 bases and the V segment lost 5 bases, leaving 10 bases of the junction unmatched. The CDR3 loop reads CASSPREGALNTEAFF. The CDR3 DNA follows: TGTGCCAGCAGTCCGCGGGAGGGGGCACTGAACACTGAAGCTTTCTTT.

The chain couples TRBV18 to TRBJ2-7; 9 nucleotides agree with TRBD2. Per the germline V gene, CDR1 is KGHSH and CDR2 is LQKENI. The CDR3 runs 16 residues. The trim removed 0 bases at V and 0 bases at J, leaving 3 bases unmatched. The CDR3 region has the DNA TGTGCCAGCTCACCACCTAGCGGGGGAAGCTCCTACGAGCAGTACTTC. The encoded protein is CASSPPSGGSSYEQYF. The complete variable domain, with remaining parts taken from reference TRBV18 and TRBJ2-7, reads NAGVMQNPRHLVRRRGQEARLRCSPMKGHSHVYWYRQLPEEGLKFMVYLQKENIIDESGMPKERFSAEFPKEGPSILRIQQVVRGDSAAYFCASSPPSGGSSYEQYFGPGTRLTVT.

This chain's CDR3 is CASSLGRGAVAQFF. As DNA, the CDR3 is TGTGCCAGCAGCTTGGGGCGGGGGGCGGTGGCGCAGTTCTTC. The chain uses TRBV13 and TRBJ2-1; TRBD2 matches at 8 bases. The CDR3 contains 14 residues. The ends lost 3 bases at V and 12 bases at J; junction bases unmatched: 10. The germline V gene encodes CDR1 PRHDT and CDR2 FYEKMQ (reference sequence).

V usage is TRBV11-2 and J usage is TRBJ2-5; D may be TRBD1 (6 bases). Germline assignment: CDR1 SGHAT and CDR2 FQNNGV. Between the trimmed V and J ends, which lost 3 bases and 2 bases, there was a span of 13 bases. There are 15 residues in the CDR3. DNA of the CDR3: TGTGCCAGCAGCTTCTCCAGAGGGGGACAAGAGACCCAGTACTTC. It is translated as CASSFSRGGQETQYF.

The V call is TRBV28, the J call TRBJ2-5; 7 nucleotides line up with TRBD2. V lost 6 bases to trimming and J lost 6 bases; unmatched junction nucleotides: 4. The CDR3 loop spans 12 amino acids. Germline V gene sequence: CDR1 MDHEN, CDR2 SYDVKM. CDR3 protein: CASSGGLKTQYF. In nucleotides, the CDR3 is TGTGCCAGCAGCGGGGGGTTGAAGACCCAGTACTTC.

This CDR3 reads CASSRSVYAGVSYNEQFF. The CDR3, as DNA: TGCGCCAGCAGCCGGTCCGTGTATGCGGGTGTCTCCTACAATGAGCAGTTCTTC. This chain connects TRBV5-1 to TRBJ2-1, with D maybe TRBD2 (5 bases). This CDR3 is 18 amino acids long. CDR1 and CDR2 from the germline V gene are SGHRS and YFSETQ. Trimming pared 4 bases from V and 0 bases from J, leaving 20 bases between.